The rows below give T cell receptor beta chains drawn from one sample of a study of response to subunit inactivated influenza vaccine. A single record per CDR3 protein comes from TCRdb applying MiXCR to the RT-PCR reads. The sample holds about 540,000 distinct CDR3 sequences, 20% to 25% seen once. This sample also appeared in a second study, on T cells expressing NK-cell markers.

Here the sequenced sample was CD4+ T cells sorted from PBMCs, taken 11 to 12 days after vaccination. These receptors were taken from a man aged 50-59 years who received an inactivated influenza vaccine. Both conserved end residues are part of each CDR3. D genes are given only for firm matches. Expanded clones are given a class, and other clones once, few, many or no size at all.

D | size | J | V | DNA | CDR3
NA | few | TRBJ2-1 | TRBV20-1 | TGCAGTGCTAGAGGCACACAGGGTGATGAGCAGTTCTTC | CSARGTQGDEQFF
NA | NA | TRBJ1-1 | TRBV6-2/TRBV6-3 | TGTGCCAGCAGCCGGGAAACGATGAACACTGAAGCTTTCTTT | CASSRETMNTEAFF
TRBD1 | NA | TRBJ2-1 | TRBV20-1 | TGCAGTGCTAGAGATGTCGGACAGGATTACAATGAGCAGTTCTTC | CSARDVGQDYNEQFF
NA | NA | TRBJ2-1 | TRBV29-1 | TGCAGTACGGGACTCCCGGAGTTCTTC | CSTGLPEFF
TRBD2 | many | TRBJ2-7 | TRBV4-2 | TGTGCCAGCAGTCAAACCATATTCGGCGCGGGAGGCGAGCAGTACTTC | CASSQTIFGAGGEQYF
NA | few | TRBJ2-5 | TRBV9 | TGTGCCAGCAGCGTAGGATGGTTGGAGACCCAGTACTTC | CASSVGWLETQYF
NA | few | TRBJ2-2 | TRBV4-3 | TGCGCCAGCAGCCAAGATATCCCCGCGAACACCGGGGAGCTGTTTTTT | CASSQDIPANTGELFF
NA | few | TRBJ2-6 | TRBV2 | TGTGCCAGCTGCATTGGTTCTGGGGCCAACGTCCTGACTTTC | CASCIGSGANVLTF
NA | few | TRBJ2-5 | TRBV12-3/TRBV12-4 | TGTGCCAGACCCTCCTTCCAGAGGGAGACCCAGTACTTC | CARPSFQRETQYF
NA | NA | TRBJ1-6 | TRBV6-1 | TGTGCCAGCAGTCCACGACAGGTCCTAGATTCACCCCTCCACTTT | CASSPRQVLDSPLHF
NA | NA | TRBJ1-6 | TRBV4-1 | TGCGCCAGCAGCCAAGATGGGGCTAGGAATTCACCCCTCCACTTT | CASSQDGARNSPLHF
NA | NA | TRBJ1-5 | TRBV15 | TGTGCCACCAGCAGAGACTATTATAGCAATCAGCCCCAGCATTTT | CATSRDYYSNQPQHF
NA | NA | TRBJ2-1 | TRBV5-1 | TGCGCCAGCAGCTTGGGAGCATTTTCGGCGTCTAATGAGCAGTTCTTC | CASSLGAFSASNEQFF
NA | few | TRBJ1-2 | TRBV6-5 | TGTGCCAGCAGTTACAAGATAACGAGTGGCTACACCTTC | CASSYKITSGYTF
TRBD1 | few | TRBJ2-1 | TRBV20-1 | TGCAGTGCTAGTAAGACAGGGGGCTCCTACAATGAGCAGTTCTTC | CSASKTGGSYNEQFF
NA | NA | TRBJ2-2 | TRBV7-2 | TGTGCCAGCAGCCAGCGTCCAGGGAACACCGGGGAGCTGTTTTTT | CASSQRPGNTGELFF
NA | few | TRBJ2-3 | TRBV10-3 | TGTGCCATCAGGACAGGTAGCACAGATACGCAGTATTTT | CAIRTGSTDTQYF
TRBD1 | NA | TRBJ1-4 | TRBV5-1 | TGCGCCAGCAGCTTGAAGGGGTGGACAGGGGAAAATGAAAAACTGTTTTTT | CASSLKGWTGENEKLFF
NA | few | TRBJ2-1 | TRBV11-3 | TGTGCCAGCAGCGCGCCCGGCCGATACAATGAGCAGTTCTTC | CASSAPGRYNEQFF
NA | NA | TRBJ2-5 | TRBV10-3 | TGTGCCATCAGTGCTACAGTGCGACAGGAGACCCAGTACTTC | CAISATVRQETQYF
NA | NA | TRBJ2-7 | TRBV4-2 | TGTGCCAGCAGCCAATCAACAGGCATATCCTACGAGCAGTACTTC | CASSQSTGISYEQYF
NA | few | TRBJ2-7 | TRBV27 | TGTGCCAGCAGTAGTCTTTTCCGGGGGGCCCCCTACGAGCAGTACTTC | CASSSLFRGAPYEQYF
NA | NA | TRBJ2-3 | TRBV6-1 | TGTGCCAGCAGAGATGGGAAGGGGGGCCGTACAGATACGCAGTATTTT | CASRDGKGGRTDTQYF